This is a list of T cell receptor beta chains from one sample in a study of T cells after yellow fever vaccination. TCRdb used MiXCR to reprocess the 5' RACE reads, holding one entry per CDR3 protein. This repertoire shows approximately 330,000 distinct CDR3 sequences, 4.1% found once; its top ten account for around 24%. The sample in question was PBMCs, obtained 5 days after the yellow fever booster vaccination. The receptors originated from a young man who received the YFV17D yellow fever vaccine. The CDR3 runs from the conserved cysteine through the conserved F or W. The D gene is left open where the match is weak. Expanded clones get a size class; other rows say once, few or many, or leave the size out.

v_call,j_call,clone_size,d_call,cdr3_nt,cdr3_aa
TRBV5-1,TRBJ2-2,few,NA,TGCGCCAGCTCGCAGATCCGGGGTATTGCCGGGGAGCTGTTTTTT,CASSQIRGIAGELFF
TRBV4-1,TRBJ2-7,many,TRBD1,TGCGCCAGCAGCTCCGGACAGGCGTTATACGAGCAGTACTTC,CASSSGQALYEQYF
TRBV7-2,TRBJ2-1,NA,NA,TGTGCCAGCAGGCGGGGCTACAATGAGCAGTTCTTC,CASRRGYNEQFF
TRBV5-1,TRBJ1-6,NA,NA,TGCGCCAGCAGCTTGGCCCCGCAACACAATTCACCCCTCCACTTT,CASSLAPQHNSPLHF
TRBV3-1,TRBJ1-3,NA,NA,TGTGCCAGCAGCCAAGAACTTGGGTCTGGAAACACCATATATTTT,CASSQELGSGNTIYF
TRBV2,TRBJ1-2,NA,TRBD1,TGTGCCAGCACGGAGACAGGGATTAACTATGGCTACACCTTC,CASTETGINYGYTF
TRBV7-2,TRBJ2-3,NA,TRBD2,TGTGCCAGCAGCTTACGCCGGGGGGGGTCCACAGATACGCAGTATTTT,CASSLRRGGSTDTQYF
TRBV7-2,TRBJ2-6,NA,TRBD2,TGTGCCAGCAGCTGGACTAGCGGGGGGGCTGGGGCCAACGTCCTGACTTTC,CASSWTSGGAGANVLTF
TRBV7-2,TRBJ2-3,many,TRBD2,TGTGCCAGCAGCCCGGAACGACTAGCGGGGGGTAGCACAGATACGCAGTATTTT,CASSPERLAGGSTDTQYF
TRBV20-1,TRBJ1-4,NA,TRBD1,TGCAGTGCTCCCTCGGGACAGGTCATTGAAAAACTGTTTTTT,CSAPSGQVIEKLFF
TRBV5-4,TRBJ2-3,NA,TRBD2,TGTGCCAGCAGCTTGTCGGGGGGGGCAGATACGCAGTATTTT,CASSLSGGADTQYF
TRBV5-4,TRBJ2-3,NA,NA,TGTGCCAGCAGCTCGGGAGGGGGCGCAGCAGATACGCAGTATTTT,CASSSGGGAADTQYF
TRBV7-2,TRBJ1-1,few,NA,TGTGCCAGCAGCACTGCAAGGAGGACTGAAGCTTTCTTT,CASSTARRTEAFF
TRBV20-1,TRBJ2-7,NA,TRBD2,TGCAGTGCGGGCGGGGGTCGATACGAGCAGTACTTC,CSAGGGRYEQYF
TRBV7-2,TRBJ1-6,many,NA,TGTGCCAGCACCCCCATTCGGGGAATCTTCTCACCCCTCCACTTT,CASTPIRGIFSPLHF
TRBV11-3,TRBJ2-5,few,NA,TGTGCCAGCAGCCGCCCTTGGGAGACCCAGTACTTC,CASSRPWETQYF
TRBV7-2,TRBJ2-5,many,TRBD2,TGTGCCAGCAGCTTAATGGGCGGGGGGGCCTTGGAGACCCAGTACTTC,CASSLMGGGALETQYF
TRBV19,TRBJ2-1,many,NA,TGTGCCAGCCAAACCTCTCGAGGCACCTCCTACAATGAGCAGTTCTTC,CASQTSRGTSYNEQFF
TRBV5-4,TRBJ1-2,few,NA,TGTGCCAGCAGCGCTAACGCCTTTAGGGGCTACACCTTC,CASSANAFRGYTF
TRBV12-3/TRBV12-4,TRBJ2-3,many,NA,TGTGCCAGCAGGGCGACTAGCACAGATACGCAGTATTTT,CASRATSTDTQYF
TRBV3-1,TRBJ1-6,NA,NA,TGTGCCAGCAGCCGAGAAACTTCACCCCTCCACTTT,CASSRETSPLHF
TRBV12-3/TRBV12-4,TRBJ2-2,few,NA,TGTGCCAGCAGTCCACAGGGATCTGGGAACACCGGGGAGCTGTTTTTT,CASSPQGSGNTGELFF
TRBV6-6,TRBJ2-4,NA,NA,TGTGCCAGCAGTTACGGCCGGGGGATAGCCAAAAACATTCAGTACTTC,CASSYGRGIAKNIQYF
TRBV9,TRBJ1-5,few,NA,TGTGCCAGCAGCCCTGGACAGAGCGGTCAGCCCCAGCATTTT,CASSPGQSGQPQHF
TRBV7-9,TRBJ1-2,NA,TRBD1,TGTGCCAGCAGCCCTCTATCCGGGACAGGGACGAACTATGGCTACACCTTC,CASSPLSGTGTNYGYTF
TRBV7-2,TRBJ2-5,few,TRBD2,TGTGCCAGCAACCCAACTAGCGGGGGGCAACAAGAGACCCAGTACTTC,CASNPTSGGQQETQYF
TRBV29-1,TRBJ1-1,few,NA,TGCAGCGTTGATGAGCTTGAAGCTTTCTTT,CSVDELEAFF
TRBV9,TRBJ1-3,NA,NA,TGTGCCAGCAGCTCGGACCAGAGAGGGTACACCATATATTTT,CASSSDQRGYTIYF
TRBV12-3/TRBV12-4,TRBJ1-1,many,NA,TGTGCCAGCAGTCCCCGGGTAGGGATTGAGGCCACTGAAGCTTTCTTT,CASSPRVGIEATEAFF
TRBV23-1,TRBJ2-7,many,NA,TGCGCCAGCAGTCAATCGAGGACCCTAAAGCGACACGAGCAGTACTTC,CASSQSRTLKRHEQYF
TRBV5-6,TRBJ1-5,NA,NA,TGTGCCAGCAGCTTCCCCTGGTGGGATTTCGGTGGTCAGCCCCAGCATTTT,CASSFPWWDFGGQPQHF
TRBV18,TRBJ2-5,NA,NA,TGTGCCAGCTCACCGGCGTCCCCGACCCAGTACTTC,CASSPASPTQYF
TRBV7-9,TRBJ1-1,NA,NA,TGTGCCTGCAGCGACACTGAAGCTTTCTTT,CACSDTEAFF
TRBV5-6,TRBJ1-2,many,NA,TGTGCCAGCAGCTTGGTCGCTAACTATGGCTACACCTTC,CASSLVANYGYTF
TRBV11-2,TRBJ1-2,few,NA,TGTGCCAGCAGCTTATGGACAATCGGTAGTGGCTACACCTTC,CASSLWTIGSGYTF
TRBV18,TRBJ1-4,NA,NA,TGTGCCAGCTCCCCCCGGGACGGGAATGAAAAACTGTTTTTT,CASSPRDGNEKLFF
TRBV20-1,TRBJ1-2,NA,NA,TGCAGTGCCCCCCAGGCAGGGGTAAGACATGGCTACACCTTC,CSAPQAGVRHGYTF
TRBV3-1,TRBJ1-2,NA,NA,TGTGCCAGCAGCCAAGTTCGGTCGTTCCCGGGTGGCTACACCTTC,CASSQVRSFPGGYTF
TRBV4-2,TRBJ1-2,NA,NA,TGTGCCAGCAGCCAAGGTGTACCTGCCGGGACCCAAGGTTATGGCTACACCTTC,CASSQGVPAGTQGYGYTF